These 12 T cell receptor beta chains were sequenced from one sample in a study of PD-L1 blockade in urothelial cancer. The time point here: pretreatment peripheral blood. Sequencing used immunoSEQ multiplex PCR; TCRdb keeps in-frame clones, though not all of them. The sample lists about 38,000 clones, around four fifths occurring once. Sequenced material: PBMCs, taken around atezolizumab (anti-PD-L1) treatment. The origin of the receptors is an elderly man with urothelial cancer.

This clone is a singleton in its sample. V and J are TRBV14 and TRBJ2-5, with 9 bases identical to TRBD2. The CDR3 is made up of 14 amino acids. Germline V gene data show CDR1 as SGHDN and CDR2 as FVKESK. Trimming took 6 bases from V and 0 from J; bases not matched to a gene: 2. CDR3 DNA: TGTGCCAGCAGGTCTAGCGGGAACCAAGAGACCCAGTACTTC. Translating gives CASRSSGNQETQYF. Full variable domain (outside the CDR3, taken from reference TRBV14 and TRBJ2-5): EAGVTQFPSHSVIEKGQTVTLRCDPISGHDNLYWYRRVMGKEIKFLLHFVKESKQDESGMPNNRFLAERTGGTYSTLKVQPAELEDSGVYFCASRSSGNQETQYFGPGTRLLVL.

This chain connects TRBV28 to TRBJ1-2; the D gene is possibly TRBD1 (6 bases). The ends were cut back, 7 bases at V and 2 bases at J, with 11 bases in the middle. This CDR3 has 13 amino acids. Germline V gene lookup returns CDR1 MDHEN and CDR2 SYDVKM. The CDR3 region has the DNA TGTGCCAGCACCTACAGGGCCAACTATGGCTACACCTTC. Translating it yields CASTYRANYGYTF.

The genes are TRBV10-3 and TRBJ1-5; no clear D. This CDR3 has 13 amino acids. CDR1 is ENHRY and CDR2 is SYGVKD in the germline V gene. V lost 5 bases and J lost 6, with 11 bases in between. This chain's CDR3 is CAISSEGGQPQHF. In nucleotides, the CDR3 is TGTGCCATCAGTTCCGAGGGAGGTCAGCCCCAGCATTTT.

V usage is TRBV28 and J usage is TRBJ1-2; no reliable D call. The germline gives CDR1 MDHEN, CDR2 SYDVKM. CDR3 length: 14 residues. V gave up 7 bases and J gave up 4 bases, with 16 bases separating them. The CDR3 is CASTLKADAYGYTF. The CDR3 bases are TGTGCCAGCACCCTCAAAGCGGACGCCTATGGCTACACCTTC.

This rearrangement joins TRBV5-1 to TRBJ1-4; 7 nucleotides line up with TRBD1. V was clipped by 4 bases and J by 0 bases; unmatched bases: 6. Germline assignment: CDR1 SGHRS and CDR2 YFSETQ. The CDR3 has 16 amino acids. The CDR3 sequence is CASSPDRIATNEKLFF. The CDR3 DNA sequence: TGCGCCAGCAGCCCGGACAGGATTGCAACTAATGAAAAACTGTTTTTT.

Only one count was recorded for this clone. This sequence joins TRBV5-1 and TRBJ2-2; 9 nucleotides match TRBD2. Germline V lookup: CDR1 SGHRS, CDR2 YFSETQ. Unmatched junction bases numbered 6, after V lost 0 bases and J lost 6 bases. The CDR3 has 16 residues. Here the CDR3 DNA reads TGCGCCAGCAGCTTGGAATTTAGCGGGAGTCCCGGGGAGCTGTTTTTT. The encoded protein is CASSLEFSGSPGELFF.

This chain links TRBV11-2 with TRBJ2-4; D remains ambiguous. V dropped 2 bases and J dropped 0 bases, with 5 bases sitting between them. The V gene's germline CDR1 is SGHAT and CDR2 FQNNGV. This CDR3 region has 14 residues. CDR3 nucleotides: TGTGCCAGCAGCTTATCAGGAGCCAAAAACATTCAGTACTTC. It codes for CASSLSGAKNIQYF.

V gene TRBV10-2 combines with J gene TRBJ2-2; D is unclear. The CDR3 has 14 amino acids. The V end lost 2 bases, the J end lost 0 bases, and 4 bases lay between the germline ends. CDR1 is WSHSY and CDR2 is SAAADI in the germline V gene. The CDR3 region is CASSEPSNTGELFF. CDR3 coding DNA: TGCGCCAGCAGTGAGCCTTCGAACACCGGGGAGCTGTTTTTT.

The chain is built from TRBV28 and TRBJ1-2; 8 bases fit TRBD1. The CDR3 is made up of 16 amino acids. V lost 4 bases, J lost 1 base, and 8 bases stayed unmatched. Germline values: CDR1 MDHEN, CDR2 SYDVKM. CDR3 in DNA: TGTGCCAGCAGTTACCCAGGGGGCGCCAATAACTATGGCTACACCTTC. Amino acid sequence: CASSYPGGANNYGYTF.

V usage is TRBV6-1 and J usage is TRBJ2-7; TRBD2 matches 14 bases. The CDR3 sequence is 15 residues long. Germline V gives CDR1 MNHNS, CDR2 SASEGT. After removal of 5 bases from V and 5 bases from J, the junction contained 5 bases not matched to a gene. The CDR3 DNA is TGTGCCAGCAGTCCATGGACTAGCGGGAGGAACGAGCAGTACTTC. This gives the protein CASSPWTSGRNEQYF.

The table lists this clone with a count of one. The V call is TRBV7-8, the J call TRBJ1-5, with D uncertain. The V end was cut by 3 bases, the J end by 1 base, with 10 bases between. The CDR3 loop spans 15 amino acids. Per the germline V gene, CDR1 is SGHVS and CDR2 is FQNEAQ. This chain's CDR3 is CASSFLLGSNQPQHF. DNA of the CDR3: TGTGCCAGCAGCTTCTTACTCGGGAGCAATCAGCCCCAGCATTTT.

The J gene is TRBJ1-3, the V gene TRBV30, with TRBD1 as a possible D gene (6 bases). The V gene's germline CDR1 is GTSNPN and CDR2 SVGIG (reference sequence). Deletions cut 2 bases from V and 0 bases from J, with 14 bases between. The CDR3 is 16 amino acids. The CDR3 DNA follows: TGTGCCTGGAGTCCACACCGGACAGACTCTGGAAACACCATATATTTT. Amino acid sequence: CAWSPHRTDSGNTIYF.